Below are 15 T cell receptor beta chains sequenced from a single sample in a study of OX40 agonist ivuxolimab in advanced cancers. Assay used: immunoSEQ multiplex PCR; TCRdb lists only in-frame clones, some missing. The table shows some 48,000 clones, with about 90% occurring only once. The source material was CD4+ or CD8+ T cells sorted from blood, sampled in a trial of the OX40 agonist ivuxolimab. The source is an adult with an advanced solid tumor such as melanoma, head and neck, liver or kidney cancer.

The table lists this clone with a count of one. This chain connects TRBV15 to TRBJ1-1; D ambiguous. Germline CDR1 is LNHNV and CDR2 is YYDKDF (reference sequence). The CDR3 is made up of 15 amino acids. With 0 bases removed from V and 3 bases from J, the gap between germline ends came to 11 bases. CDR3 DNA: TGTGCCACCAGCAGAGATCCGGGGAGTCACACTGAAGCTTTCTTT. It codes for CATSRDPGSHTEAFF.

J is TRBJ1-6 and V is TRBV27, with D perhaps matching TRBD1 (5 bases). Trimming shortened V by 9 bases and J by 7 bases, and 10 bases separated the two germline ends. Germline V lookup: CDR1 MNHEY, CDR2 SMNVEV (reference sequence). The CDR3 runs to 12 residues. CDR3 bases: TGTGCCAGTGGACACCCGAATTCACCCCTCCACTTT. The encoded protein is CASGHPNSPLHF.

V is TRBV7-9 and J is TRBJ2-5; 14 nucleotides match TRBD2. This CDR3 is 16 amino acids long. Per germline, CDR1 SEHNR and CDR2 FQNEAQ (reference sequence). The V segment lost 5 bases and the J segment 2 bases; nucleotides outside the gene matches: 4. CDR3 nucleotides: TGTGCCAGCAGCCTCTGGACTAGCGGGGGGCAAGAGACCCAGTACTTC. It encodes CASSLWTSGGQETQYF. The full variable domain, its missing parts supplied by reference TRBV7-9 and TRBJ2-5, is DTGVSQNPRHKITKRGQNVTFRCDPISEHNRLYWYRQTLGQGPEFLTYFQNEAQLEKSRLLSDRFSAERPKGSFSTLEIQRTEQGDSAMYLCASSLWTSGGQETQYFGPGTRLLVL.

The rearrangement links TRBV6-6 to TRBJ1-1, with a possible D match to TRBD1 (5 bases). Germline V gives CDR1 MNHNY, CDR2 SVGAGI (reference sequence). The CDR3 has 13 residues. CDR3 sequence: CATSRGVFTEAFF. The CDR3 bases are TGTGCAACTTCTAGAGGGGTATTCACTGAAGCTTTCTTT.

V usage is TRBV10-3 and J usage is TRBJ2-7; the match to TRBD1 covers 7 bases. Germline assignment: CDR1 ENHRY and CDR2 SYGVKD. This CDR3 has 13 amino acids. Germline trimming cut 4 bases from V and 3 bases from J; bases unmatched to any gene: 3. This CDR3 reads CAISAGDSYEQYV. CDR3 in DNA: TGTGCCATCAGTGCCGGGGACAGCTACGAGCAGTACGTC.

The chain couples TRBV5-1 to TRBJ2-3; tentative D call: TRBD2 (5 bases). CDR3 length: 15 amino acids. Germline V gene lookup returns CDR1 SGHRS and CDR2 YFSETQ. V was shortened by 1 base and J by 5 bases, with 14 bases between the two germline ends. Here the CDR3 reads CASSLLARLRDTQYF. The CDR3 DNA follows: TGCGCCAGCAGCTTGTTGGCCCGACTACGAGATACGCAGTATTTT. Together with reference TRBV5-1 and TRBJ2-3, the CDR3 gives the full variable domain: KAGVTQTPRYLIKTRGQQVTLSCSPISGHRSVSWYQQTPGQGLQFLFEYFSETQRNKGNFPGRFSGRQFSNSRSEMNVSTLELGDSALYLCASSLLARLRDTQYFGPGTRLTVL.

The CDR3 is CASSAYGTGGDGYTF. CDR3 nucleotides: TGTGCCAGCAGTGCGTACGGGACAGGGGGGGATGGCTACACCTTC. The chain joins TRBV6-1 to TRBJ1-2, with 11 bases fitting TRBD1. The germline V gene has CDR1 MNHNS and CDR2 SASEGT. V gave up 4 bases and J gave up 6 bases; unmatched junction bases: 7. This CDR3 has 15 amino acids.

This chain uses TRBV15 with TRBJ1-5; 9 bases agree with TRBD1. Germline V lookup: CDR1 LNHNV, CDR2 YYDKDF (reference sequence). The CDR3 covers 16 residues. The V segment lost 2 bases and the J segment 7 bases; nucleotides outside the gene matches: 9. CDR3 nucleotides: TGTGCCACCAGCAGATTTACAGGGGGCGCGGTGCAGCCCCAGCATTTT. Protein sequence: CATSRFTGGAVQPQHF.

The J gene is TRBJ1-1, the V gene TRBV5-1; no reliable D call. CDR1 and CDR2 from the germline V gene are SGHRS and YFSETQ. V lost 4 bases and J 8 bases, leaving 18 bases between the germline ends. The CDR3 contains 14 residues. In DNA form, the CDR3 reads TGCGCCAGCAGCATCAGCCTCGACGCTACCGAAGCTTTCTTT. This codes for CASSISLDATEAFF.

V gene TRBV28 combines with J gene TRBJ1-2; D is possibly TRBD1 (6 bases). Germline V gene lookup returns CDR1 MDHEN and CDR2 SYDVKM. This CDR3 is built from 14 residues. V was trimmed by 3 bases and J by 3 bases, leaving 11 bases between them. The DNA for the CDR3 is TGTGCCAGCAGTTTCCAGGGGCTCTACTATGGCTACACCTTC. Amino acids: CASSFQGLYYGYTF.

In this sample, this clone turned up once. J is TRBJ2-7 and V is TRBV29-1; D perhaps matches TRBD2 (6 bases). CDR3 length: 11 residues. V lost 3 bases, J lost 5 bases, and 8 bases lay in between. Germline CDR1 SQVTM, CDR2 ANQGSEA. CDR3 nucleotides: TGCAGCGTTGAGGAGGGGCACGAGCAGTACGTC. It is translated as CSVEEGHEQYV.

The V call is TRBV7-9, the J call TRBJ2-5; the D call may be TRBD1 or TRBD2 (5 bases each). The closer fit of TRBJ2-7 to the DNA end suggests the J call may be wrong. The V gene's germline CDR1 is SEHNR and CDR2 FQNEAQ (reference sequence). The length of the CDR3 is 17 residues. The CDR3 DNA sequence: TGTGCCAGCAGCGGCCGGGACCAGAGAGCCAAGCCCTACGAGCAGTACTTC. This encodes CASSGRDQRAKPYEQYF.

The sample holds one count of this clone. This chain links TRBV9 with TRBJ1-3; perhaps TRBD1 as D (6 bases). The V gene lost 2 bases and the J gene lost 2 bases, with 11 bases spanning the gap. This CDR3 has 15 residues. Germline V gives CDR1 SGDLS, CDR2 YYNGEE. This chain's CDR3 is CASSVGGAPGNTIYF. For the CDR3, the DNA is TGTGCCAGCAGCGTTGGGGGGGCGCCTGGAAACACCATATATTTT. Drawing the rest from reference TRBV9 and TRBJ1-3, the complete variable domain is DSGVTQTPKHLITATGQRVTLRCSPRSGDLSVYWYQQSLDQGLQFLIQYYNGEERAKGNILERFSAQQFPDLHSELNLSSLELGDSALYFCASSVGGAPGNTIYFGEGSWLTVV.

V is TRBV4-1 and J is TRBJ2-7; D is possibly TRBD1 (5 bases). Germline CDR1 MGHRA, CDR2 YSYEKL. V was clipped by 4 bases and J by 0 bases, with 10 bases between them. The CDR3 loop spans 14 amino acids. CDR3 sequence: CASSLTANSYEQYF. DNA of the CDR3: TGCGCCAGCAGCCTGACAGCGAACTCCTACGAGCAGTACTTC.

V gene TRBV6-5 combines with J gene TRBJ1-1, with 7 bases aligning to TRBD1. With 3 bases clipped from V and 6 bases from J, the junction kept 10 bases outside the gene matches. Germline CDR1 MNHEY, CDR2 SVGAGI. The CDR3 is 15 amino acids. The CDR3 sequence: CASSYLAGGNPEAFF. The CDR3 DNA reads as TGTGCCAGCAGTTATTTGGCAGGGGGGAATCCTGAAGCTTTCTTT.